This TCR beta chain was sequenced for a study of T-cell memory formation after mild COVID-19. UMIs and sample barcodes were carried by the TCR alpha and TCR beta cDNA libraries that 5'RACE produced using constant-segment primers. TCRdb processed the 5' RACE reads anew with MiXCR; each CDR3 protein has one entry. This sample yields around 500,000 distinct CDR3 sequences, of which 18% are seen a single time; approximately 13% belongs to the top ten. In regard to this clonotype: Its antigen is unknown.

This CDR3 comprises 15 residues. In germline, CDR1 is SGHRS, CDR2 YFSETQ. V dropped 2 bases and J dropped 5 bases, with 13 bases sitting between them. Study-wide points: Whereas later expanders leaned CD4+, clones contracting day 15 to 85 showed a balanced CD4/CD8 makeup. Pre-infection memory already had some responding clones, implying cross-reactive memory joined. CD4+ contracting clones lay mainly in CM and EM, CD8+ ones in EMRA.

This clonotype originated in an adult woman who had mild COVID-19 (a few samples of this study predate the infection). Cell type and time point are not known. This sequence joins TRBV5-1 and TRBJ2-2, with D possibly being TRBD1 (6 bases). Material for sequencing was PBMCs or a T cell subset sorted from them (not recorded which). CDR3 in amino acids: CASSFAQGGTGELFF. For the CDR3, the DNA is TGCGCCAGCAGCTTCGCACAGGGTGGTACCGGGGAGCTGTTTTTT.